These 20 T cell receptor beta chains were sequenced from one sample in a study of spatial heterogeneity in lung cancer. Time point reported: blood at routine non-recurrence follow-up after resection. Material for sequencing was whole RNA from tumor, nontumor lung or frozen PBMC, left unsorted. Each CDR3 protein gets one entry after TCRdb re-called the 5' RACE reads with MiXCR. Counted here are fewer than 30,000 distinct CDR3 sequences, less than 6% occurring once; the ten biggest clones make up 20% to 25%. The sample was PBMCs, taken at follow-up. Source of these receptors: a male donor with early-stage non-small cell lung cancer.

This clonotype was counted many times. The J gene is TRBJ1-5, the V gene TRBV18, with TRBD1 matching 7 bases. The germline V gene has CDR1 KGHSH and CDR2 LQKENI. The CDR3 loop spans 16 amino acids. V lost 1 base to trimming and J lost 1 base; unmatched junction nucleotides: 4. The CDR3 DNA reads TGTGCCAGCTCACCACAGAACAGGGGAAGCAATCAGCCCCAGCATTTT. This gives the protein CASSPQNRGSNQPQHF.

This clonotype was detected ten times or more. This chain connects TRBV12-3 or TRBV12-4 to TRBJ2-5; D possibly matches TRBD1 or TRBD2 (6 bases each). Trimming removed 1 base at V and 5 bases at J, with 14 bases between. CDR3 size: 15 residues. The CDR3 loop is CASSLGGAVPETQYF. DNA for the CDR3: TGTGCCAGCAGTTTAGGGGGGGCGGTTCCGGAGACCCAGTACTTC.

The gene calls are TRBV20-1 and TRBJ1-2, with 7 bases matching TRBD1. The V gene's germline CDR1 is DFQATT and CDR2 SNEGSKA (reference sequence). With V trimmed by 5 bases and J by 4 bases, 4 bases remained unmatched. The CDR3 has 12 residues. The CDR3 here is CSARDRTYGYTF. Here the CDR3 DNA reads TGCAGTGCTCGGGACAGAACCTATGGCTACACCTTC.

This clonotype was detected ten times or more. CDR3 in amino acids: CASSELGTGAAFF. CDR3 sequence (DNA): TGTGCCAGCAGTGAACTCGGAACGGGAGCGGCGTTCTTC. The gene calls are TRBV2 and TRBJ2-1; D may be TRBD2 (6 bases). Germline CDR1 reads SNHLY; CDR2 reads FYNNEI. Deletions cut 2 bases from V and 15 bases from J, with 17 bases between. The CDR3 runs to 13 residues.

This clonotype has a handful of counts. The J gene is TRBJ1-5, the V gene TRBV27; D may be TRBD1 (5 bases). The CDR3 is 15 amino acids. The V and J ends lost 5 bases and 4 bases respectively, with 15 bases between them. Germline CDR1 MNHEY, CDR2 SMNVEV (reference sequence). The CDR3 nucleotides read TGTGCCAGCAGTCCCCATCGAAAGGGGAATCAGCCCCAGCATTTT. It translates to CASSPHRKGNQPQHF.

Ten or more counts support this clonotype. Written as DNA, the CDR3 is TGTGCCAGCAGCTTTGCTGCGGGAGAGACCCAGTACTTC. This translates into CASSFAAGETQYF. The chain recombines TRBV11-2 with TRBJ2-5, with D perhaps TRBD2 (5 bases). Trimming removed 3 bases from V and 4 bases from J, with 9 bases in between. Per germline, CDR1 SGHAT and CDR2 FQNNGV. The CDR3 loop spans 13 amino acids.

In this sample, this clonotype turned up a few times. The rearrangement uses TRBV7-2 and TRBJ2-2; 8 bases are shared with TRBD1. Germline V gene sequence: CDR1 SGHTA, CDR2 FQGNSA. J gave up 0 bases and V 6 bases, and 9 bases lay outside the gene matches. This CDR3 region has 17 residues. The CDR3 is CASSTPAGGANTGELFF. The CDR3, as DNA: TGTGCCAGCAGTACTCCCGCAGGGGGCGCGAACACCGGGGAGCTGTTTTTT.

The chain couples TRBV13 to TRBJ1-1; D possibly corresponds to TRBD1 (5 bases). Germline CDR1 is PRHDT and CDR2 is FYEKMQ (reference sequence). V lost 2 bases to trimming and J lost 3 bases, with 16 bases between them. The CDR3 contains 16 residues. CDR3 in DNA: TGTGCCAGCAGCTTATTTCGGGACTACCCCTACACTGAAGCTTTCTTT. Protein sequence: CASSLFRDYPYTEAFF.

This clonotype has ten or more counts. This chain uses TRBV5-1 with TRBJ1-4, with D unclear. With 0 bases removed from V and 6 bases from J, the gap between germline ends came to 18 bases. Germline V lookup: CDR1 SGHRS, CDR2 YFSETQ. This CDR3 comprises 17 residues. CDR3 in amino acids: CASSLGVSNEGDEKLFF. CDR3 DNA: TGCGCCAGCAGCTTGGGGGTTTCAAATGAGGGAGATGAAAAACTGTTTTTT.

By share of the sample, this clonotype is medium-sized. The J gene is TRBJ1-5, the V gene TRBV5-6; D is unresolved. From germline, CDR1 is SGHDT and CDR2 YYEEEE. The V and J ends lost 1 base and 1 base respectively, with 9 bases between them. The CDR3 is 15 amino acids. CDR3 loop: CASSLFGRSNQPQHF. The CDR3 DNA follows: TGTGCCAGCAGCTTGTTCGGCAGGAGCAATCAGCCCCAGCATTTT.

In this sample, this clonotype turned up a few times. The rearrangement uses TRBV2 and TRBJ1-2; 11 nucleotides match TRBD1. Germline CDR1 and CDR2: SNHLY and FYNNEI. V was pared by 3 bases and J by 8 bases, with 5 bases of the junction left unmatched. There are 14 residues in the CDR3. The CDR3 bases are TGTGCCAGCAGTGACGGACAGGGGGCGCAGGGCTACACCTTC. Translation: CASSDGQGAQGYTF.

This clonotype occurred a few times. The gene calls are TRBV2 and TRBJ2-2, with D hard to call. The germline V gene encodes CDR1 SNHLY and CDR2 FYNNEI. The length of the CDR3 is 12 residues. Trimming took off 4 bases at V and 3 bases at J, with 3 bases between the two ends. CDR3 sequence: CASSGDTGELFF. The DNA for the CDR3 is TGTGCCAGCAGTGGGGACACCGGGGAGCTGTTTTTT. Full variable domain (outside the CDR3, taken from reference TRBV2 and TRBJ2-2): EPEVTQTPSHQVTQMGQEVILRCVPISNHLYFYWYRQILGQKVEFLVSFYNNEISEKSEIFDDQFSVERPDGSNFTLKIRSTKLEDSAMYFCASSGDTGELFFGEGSRLTVL.

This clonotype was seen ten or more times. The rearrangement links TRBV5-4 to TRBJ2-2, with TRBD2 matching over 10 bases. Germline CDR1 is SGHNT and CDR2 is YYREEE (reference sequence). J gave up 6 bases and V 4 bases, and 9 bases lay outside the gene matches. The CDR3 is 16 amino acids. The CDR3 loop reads CASSRPLAGASGELFF. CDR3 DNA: TGTGCCAGCAGCCGACCCCTAGCGGGAGCATCCGGGGAGCTGTTTTTT.

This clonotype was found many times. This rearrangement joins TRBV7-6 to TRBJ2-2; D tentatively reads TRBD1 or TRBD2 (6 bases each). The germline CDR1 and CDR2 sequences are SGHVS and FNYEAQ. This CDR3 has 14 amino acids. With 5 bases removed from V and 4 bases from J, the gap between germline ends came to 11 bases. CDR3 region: CASSQGTGTGELFF. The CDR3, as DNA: TGTGCCAGCAGCCAGGGGACTGGCACCGGGGAGCTGTTTTTT. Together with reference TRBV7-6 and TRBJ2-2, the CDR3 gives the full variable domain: GAGVSQSPRYKVTKRGQDVALRCDPISGHVSLYWYRQALGQGPEFLTYFNYEAQQDKSGLPNDRFSAERPEGSISTLTIQRTEQRDSAMYRCASSQGTGTGELFFGEGSRLTVL.

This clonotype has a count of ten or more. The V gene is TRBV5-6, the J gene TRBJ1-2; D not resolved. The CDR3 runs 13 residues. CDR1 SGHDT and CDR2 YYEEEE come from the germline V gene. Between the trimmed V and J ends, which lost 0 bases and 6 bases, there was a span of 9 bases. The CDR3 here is CASSLGDPDGYTF. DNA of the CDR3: TGTGCCAGCAGCTTGGGTGATCCGGATGGCTACACCTTC.

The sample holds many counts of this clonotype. CDR3 in DNA: TGCAGTGCTTTCAGGGGGCCGCTTGGTGGTAACACTGAAGCTTTCTTT. It specifies CSAFRGPLGGNTEAFF. The chain combines TRBV20-1 with TRBJ1-1; 8 bases are a match to TRBD1. The CDR3 runs to 16 residues. Germline CDR1 and CDR2: DFQATT and SNEGSKA (reference sequence). The J segment lost 2 bases and the V segment lost 5 bases, leaving 13 bases of the junction unmatched.

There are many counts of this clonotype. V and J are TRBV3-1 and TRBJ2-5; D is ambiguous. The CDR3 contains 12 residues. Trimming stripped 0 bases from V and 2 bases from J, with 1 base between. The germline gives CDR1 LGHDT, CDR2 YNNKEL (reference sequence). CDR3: CASSQEQETQYF. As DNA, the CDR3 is TGTGCCAGCAGCCAAGAACAAGAGACCCAGTACTTC.

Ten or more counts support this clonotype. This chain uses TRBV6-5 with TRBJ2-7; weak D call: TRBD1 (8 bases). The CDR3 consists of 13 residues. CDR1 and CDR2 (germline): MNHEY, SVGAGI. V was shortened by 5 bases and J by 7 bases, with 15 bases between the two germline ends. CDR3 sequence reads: CASSNGQGGEQYF. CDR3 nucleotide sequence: TGTGCCAGCAGTAACGGACAGGGAGGGGAGCAGTACTTC.

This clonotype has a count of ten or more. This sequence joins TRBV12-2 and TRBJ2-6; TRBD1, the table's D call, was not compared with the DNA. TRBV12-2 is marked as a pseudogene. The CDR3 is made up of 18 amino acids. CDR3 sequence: CASRLEGQRSSGANVLTF. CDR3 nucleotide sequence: TGTGCAAGTCGCTTAGAGGGACAGCGCAGCTCTGGGGCCAACGTCCTGACTTTC.

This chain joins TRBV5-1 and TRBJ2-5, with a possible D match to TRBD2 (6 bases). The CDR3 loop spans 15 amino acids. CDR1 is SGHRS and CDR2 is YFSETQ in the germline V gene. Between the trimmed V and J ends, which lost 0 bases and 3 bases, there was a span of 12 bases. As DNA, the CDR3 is TGCGCCAGCAGCTTGGCGGGAGTCGATAAAGAGACCCAGTACTTC. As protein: CASSLAGVDKETQYF.